This T cell receptor beta chain emerged from a study of PD-L1 blockade in urothelial cancer. Whole-study context: Analyses were performed on blood at 3 weeks after treatment start (the second dose) and at 6 weeks. Findings of the study overall: Pretreatment clonality of the blood TCR repertoire below the median was predictive of superior survival.

Time point noted: pretreatment peripheral blood. Between 1 and 8 samples, pretreatment and on-treatment, were given by each patient. The assay was immunoSEQ multiplex PCR, and TCRdb's table has in-frame clones only and misses some. The table lists about 87,000 clones, 84% of them singletons, with around 2% in the top ten. V dropped 0 bases and J dropped 4; count of bases not matched to a gene: 4. The germline V gene encodes CDR1 SGDLS and CDR2 YYNGEE. The CDR3 has 17 residues. Notes on this clone: Its antigen remains unknown.

Sequenced here: PBMCs, sampled around atezolizumab (anti-PD-L1) treatment. The rearrangement uses TRBV9 and TRBJ2-2; the match to TRBD1 covers 12 bases. This receptor was identified in a man in his 60s with urothelial cancer. The DNA for the CDR3 is TGTGCCAGCAGCGTAGACGGGACAGGGGGCGGCACCGGGGAGCTGTTTTTT. Its protein is CASSVDGTGGGTGELFF.